Presented here are 32 T cell receptor beta chains from one specimen sequenced in a study of T cell clones after liver transplantation. Clones were sequenced by immunoSEQ multiplex PCR, and TCRdb holds only the in-frame ones, with some missing. The sample lists 90,000 to 120,000 clones; approximately 78% were seen once. Source: CD4+ T cells from blood, taken before liver transplant. The source is a human donor who received a liver transplant.

The gene calls are TRBV13 and TRBJ1-1; tentative D call: TRBD1 (6 bases). Germline values: CDR1 PRHDT, CDR2 FYEKMQ (reference sequence). This CDR3 spans 15 amino acids. V was pared by 5 bases and J by 3 bases, with 16 bases between. The CDR3: CASSLKTGRYTEAFF. The CDR3 region has the DNA TGTGCCAGCAGCCTCAAGACAGGCCGGTACACTGAAGCTTTCTTT.

The chain has TRBV5-1 and TRBJ2-3, with a tentative D call TRBD1 (7 bases). This CDR3 spans 16 amino acids. Germline V CDR1 and CDR2: SGHRS, YFSETQ. Trimming shortened V by 5 bases and J by 0 bases, and 16 bases separated the two germline ends. CDR3 protein: CASRQTGTSSTDTQYF. The DNA for the CDR3 is TGCGCCAGCAGGCAGACAGGGACTTCTAGCACAGATACGCAGTATTTT.

The chain is built from TRBV7-8 and TRBJ1-5; 10 bases align to TRBD1. Germline assignment: CDR1 SGHVS and CDR2 FQNEAQ. This CDR3 spans 14 amino acids. Germline trimming cut 5 bases from V and 5 bases from J; bases unmatched to any gene: 3. Here the CDR3 DNA reads TGTGCCAGCAGCCGGGACAGGGGAGATCAGCCCCAGCATTTT. Translation gives CASSRDRGDQPQHF.

This rearrangement joins TRBV7-9 to TRBJ1-1; 10 bases align to TRBD1. CDR1 and CDR2 from the germline V gene are SEHNR and FQNEAQ (reference sequence). The CDR3 consists of 16 residues. V lost 4 bases to trimming and J lost 2 bases; unmatched junction nucleotides: 7. The CDR3 nucleotides read TGTGCCAGCAGCTACCCCCGGGACAGGGGTAACACTGAAGCTTTCTTT. Its protein is CASSYPRDRGNTEAFF.

This clone occurred a few times. The chain has TRBV15 and TRBJ1-1, with D possibly being TRBD1 (6 bases). V lost 0 bases, J lost 1 base, and 9 bases lay in between. The CDR3 runs to 15 residues. Germline CDR1 LNHNV, CDR2 YYDKDF (reference sequence). CDR3 nucleotides: TGTGCCACCAGCAGAGACCAGACAGGGAACACTGAAGCTTTCTTT. This codes for CATSRDQTGNTEAFF.

This clone was counted only a few times. The rearrangement uses TRBV5-4 and TRBJ2-5, with 10 bases matching TRBD1. The CDR3 has 16 amino acids. Germline V CDR1 and CDR2: SGHNT, YYREEE (reference sequence). The V gene end was trimmed by 4 bases and the J gene end by 5 bases; junction bases not matched to a gene: 11. CDR3 loop: CASSLPRQGAGETQYF. The CDR3, as DNA: TGTGCCAGCAGCCTTCCCCGACAGGGGGCTGGGGAGACCCAGTACTTC.

The chain uses TRBV9 and TRBJ2-7, with 10 bases fitting TRBD1. Germline V lookup: CDR1 SGDLS, CDR2 YYNGEE. The CDR3 spans 15 residues. With V trimmed by 0 bases and J by 0 bases, 0 bases remained unmatched. The DNA of the CDR3 is TGTGCCAGCAGCGTAGGGACAGGGGGCTCCTACGAGCAGTACTTC. Its translation is CASSVGTGGSYEQYF.

This chain uses TRBV9 with TRBJ2-3; 8 bases line up with TRBD2. Germline trimming cut 4 bases from V and 4 bases from J; bases unmatched to any gene: 14. Germline V CDR1 and CDR2: SGDLS, YYNGEE. The CDR3 has 17 residues. The DNA for the CDR3 is TGTGCCAGCAGCCCCACCCCGGTCGGGAGGGGGGCAGATACGCAGTATTTT. It specifies CASSPTPVGRGADTQYF.

In DNA form, the CDR3 reads TGTGCCAGTAGACAGGGACCAACTAATGAAAAACTGTTTTTT. Translation: CASRQGPTNEKLFF. The chain carries TRBV19 and TRBJ1-4, with D possibly being TRBD1 (6 bases). The V gene lost 6 bases and the J gene lost 0 bases, with 8 bases spanning the gap. Germline V gene data show CDR1 as LNHDA and CDR2 as SQIVND (reference sequence). The CDR3 contains 14 residues.

This chain uses TRBV6-1 with TRBJ2-3, with D tentatively TRBD2 (6 bases). The CDR3 is made up of 15 amino acids. The V end was cut by 4 bases, the J end by 4 bases, with 15 bases between. Per germline, CDR1 MNHNS and CDR2 SASEGT. The CDR3 bases are TGTGCCAGCAGTGGGCGGGATGGTAGCTCAGATACGCAGTATTTT. Amino acid sequence: CASSGRDGSSDTQYF.

The chain has TRBV15 and TRBJ1-2; D is perhaps TRBD1 (5 bases). V lost 4 bases, J lost 6 bases, and 21 bases lay in between. Germline CDR1 is LNHNV and CDR2 is YYDKDF (reference sequence). The length of the CDR3 is 16 residues. DNA of the CDR3: TGTGCCACCAGCAATCATCGAATCAGGGCTGGGGATGGCTACACCTTC. Translating gives CATSNHRIRAGDGYTF.

The V and J genes are TRBV19 and TRBJ1-1, with no clear D. This CDR3 contains 14 residues. Germline lookup yields CDR1 LNHDA and CDR2 SQIVND (reference sequence). V dropped 5 bases and J dropped 0 bases, with 10 bases sitting between them. The CDR3 DNA sequence: TGTGCCAGTAGTGTAACTACAGTGAACACTGAAGCTTTCTTT. This translates into CASSVTTVNTEAFF. The variable domain in full, completed from reference TRBV19 and TRBJ1-1, reads DGGITQSPKYLFRKEGQNVTLSCEQNLNHDAMYWYRQDPGQGLRLIYYSQIVNDFQKGDIAEGYSVSREKKESFPLTVTSAQKNPTAFYLCASSVTTVNTEAFFGQGTRLTVV.

The rearrangement links TRBV4-3 to TRBJ1-2; unclear D gene. The CDR3 contains 13 residues. Trimming pared 0 bases from V and 8 bases from J, leaving 10 bases between. Germline V gene sequence: CDR1 LGHNA, CDR2 YSLEER. The DNA of the CDR3 is TGCGCCAGCAGCCAAGATCGGCAGCGGGGCTACACCTTC. This codes for CASSQDRQRGYTF.

The gene calls are TRBV7-9 and TRBJ2-7; tentative D call: TRBD2 (5 bases). The CDR3 consists of 14 residues. Trimming took off 8 bases at V and 0 bases at J, with 14 bases between the two ends. CDR1 is SEHNR, CDR2 FQNEAQ, per germline (reference sequence). DNA of the CDR3: TGTGCCAGCGGCAGCTATGGGAGCTCCTACGAGCAGTACTTC. Its protein is CASGSYGSSYEQYF.

By share of the sample, this clone is medium-sized. The rearrangement joins TRBV19 to TRBJ1-6, with D possibly matching TRBD1 (5 bases). The ends were cut back, 6 bases at V and 5 bases at J, with 5 bases in the middle. The CDR3 extends over 12 amino acids. Looked up from germline, CDR1 is LNHDA and CDR2 is SQIVND (reference sequence). In DNA, the CDR3 is TGTGCCAGTAGCAGGGATAATTCACCCCTCCACTTT. This sequence encodes CASSRDNSPLHF.

This chain uses TRBV6-1 with TRBJ1-5, with 7 nucleotides matching TRBD1. Germline CDR1 reads MNHNS; CDR2 reads SASEGT. V lost 3 bases and J lost 4; bases outside the gene matches: 12. This CDR3 region has 17 residues. In nucleotides, the CDR3 is TGTGCCAGCAGTGAGTTTCCCGGGACAGCAAAAAATCAGCCCCAGCATTTT. It translates to CASSEFPGTAKNQPQHF.

The V call is TRBV2, the J call TRBJ2-7, with D unclear. The germline gives CDR1 SNHLY, CDR2 FYNNEI. V lost 3 bases, J lost 1 base, and 13 bases lay in between. This CDR3 is built from 15 residues. CDR3 in amino acids: CASSDQSVGSYEQYF. The CDR3 coding sequence is TGTGCCAGCAGTGATCAATCAGTGGGGTCCTACGAGCAGTACTTC.

This rearrangement joins TRBV6-5 to TRBJ2-6; tentatively, D is TRBD1 (6 bases). CDR3 size: 15 residues. Trimming shortened V by 6 bases and J by 1 base, and 10 bases separated the two germline ends. From germline, CDR1 is MNHEY and CDR2 SVGAGI. This CDR3 is CASSPQGSGANVLTF. The CDR3 bases are TGTGCCAGCAGCCCCCAGGGGTCTGGGGCCAACGTCCTGACTTTC.

The J gene is TRBJ1-6, the V gene TRBV6-5, with 7 bases lining up with TRBD1. The trim removed 8 bases at V and 7 bases at J, leaving 11 bases unmatched. This CDR3 region has 15 residues. Germline V lookup: CDR1 MNHEY, CDR2 SVGAGI. CDR3 nucleotide sequence: TGTGCCAGCTCTATGGAGACAGGGAGGAATTCACCCCTCCACTTT. It encodes CASSMETGRNSPLHF.

This clone occurred once. The chain has TRBV9 and TRBJ2-5; D may be TRBD2 (6 bases). Per germline, CDR1 SGDLS and CDR2 YYNGEE. The CDR3 sequence is 13 residues long. With 4 bases removed from V and 5 bases from J, the gap between germline ends came to 12 bases. The CDR3 bases are TGTGCCAGCAGCCCGAGTGGGGGGGAGACCCAGTACTTC. It codes for CASSPSGGETQYF.

CDR3 nucleotides: TGTGCCAGCACCCCCAAATGGTATGGCTACACCTTC. Its translation is CASTPKWYGYTF. The chain uses TRBV6-1 and TRBJ1-2; D is unresolved. There are 12 residues in the CDR3. CDR1 and CDR2 from the germline V gene are MNHNS and SASEGT. Trimming took off 7 bases at V and 5 bases at J, with 11 bases between the two ends.

The chain has TRBV5-1 and TRBJ2-6; no clear D gene. The ends were cut back, 6 bases at V and 0 bases at J, with 7 bases in the middle. Germline CDR1 reads SGHRS; CDR2 reads YFSETQ. This CDR3 contains 14 residues. In DNA, the CDR3 is TGCGCCAGCAAGGCGGTCTCTGGGGCCAACGTCCTGACTTTC. Translation gives CASKAVSGANVLTF. The entire variable domain, with the rest obtained from reference TRBV5-1 and TRBJ2-6, is as follows: KAGVTQTPRYLIKTRGQQVTLSCSPISGHRSVSWYQQTPGQGLQFLFEYFSETQRNKGNFPGRFSGRQFSNSRSEMNVSTLELGDSALYLCASKAVSGANVLTFGAGSRLTVL.

The rearrangement uses TRBV29-1 and TRBJ2-5; D possibly uses TRBD1 or TRBD2 (5 bases each). The J call may not be correct, given that the DNA end is closer to TRBJ2-7. CDR1 and CDR2 from the germline V gene are SQVTM and ANQGSEA. The CDR3 totals 14 residues. This CDR3 is CSAVLAGGSYEQYF. The CDR3 nucleotides are TGCAGCGCCGTTCTAGCTGGGGGCTCCTACGAGCAGTACTTC.

The chain carries TRBV5-4 and TRBJ1-2; D unclear. The CDR3 sequence is 14 residues long. The V end was cut by 2 bases, the J end by 0 bases, with 8 bases between. CDR1 and CDR2 (germline): SGHNT, YYREEE (reference sequence). The CDR3 reads CASSFDKANYGYTF. As DNA, the CDR3 is TGTGCCAGCAGCTTCGACAAGGCTAACTATGGCTACACCTTC.

This sequence joins TRBV11-2 and TRBJ2-1, with unresolved D. The V end was cut by 5 bases, the J end by 4 bases, with 18 bases between. Germline V gene lookup returns CDR1 SGHAT and CDR2 FQNNGV. The CDR3 is made up of 16 amino acids. The CDR3 DNA reads TGTGCCAGCAGCACCCTGGGCCCGCTAAAATACAATGAGCAGTTCTTC. The encoded protein is CASSTLGPLKYNEQFF.

J is TRBJ2-3 and V is TRBV5-5; TRBD1 aligns across 8 bases. Germline V CDR1 and CDR2: SGHKS, YYEKEE (reference sequence). This CDR3 is built from 14 residues. Germline trimming cut 2 bases from V and 5 bases from J; bases unmatched to any gene: 4. CDR3 sequence: CASSLGQGGDTQYF. CDR3 sequence (DNA): TGTGCCAGCAGCTTAGGACAGGGTGGAGATACGCAGTATTTT.

The CDR3: CASSPLRGRAYTGELFF. CDR3 bases: TGTGCCAGCAGCCCACTCCGGGGTCGGGCGTACACCGGGGAGCTGTTTTTT. This chain connects TRBV7-9 to TRBJ2-2; D possibly corresponds to TRBD2 (5 bases). V was trimmed by 5 bases and J by 3 bases, leaving 19 bases between them. CDR3 size: 17 residues. Per germline, CDR1 SEHNR and CDR2 FQNEAQ (reference sequence).

The chain is built from TRBV18 and TRBJ2-1; 13 nucleotides match TRBD2. The trim removed 6 bases at V and 5 bases at J, leaving 4 bases unmatched. Germline assignment: CDR1 KGHSH and CDR2 LQKENI. The CDR3 contains 15 residues. The CDR3 loop is CASSPGLAGDNEQFF. The CDR3 DNA sequence: TGTGCCAGCTCTCCAGGACTAGCGGGAGACAATGAGCAGTTCTTC.

This chain uses TRBV5-1 with TRBJ2-3; the D is unclear. The germline CDR1 and CDR2 sequences are SGHRS and YFSETQ. Trimming shortened V by 6 bases and J by 0 bases, and 14 bases separated the two germline ends. The CDR3 has 15 amino acids. CDR3 nucleotide sequence: TGCGCCAGCACGCCTGGGGTAGGGAGCACAGATACGCAGTATTTT. Its protein is CASTPGVGSTDTQYF.

The V call is TRBV27, the J call TRBJ2-7; unclear D gene. Trimming pared 2 bases from V and 3 bases from J, leaving 8 bases between. From germline, CDR1 is MNHEY and CDR2 SMNVEV (reference sequence). The CDR3 has 13 residues. The CDR3 spells CASSLVDGYEQYF. The CDR3 bases are TGTGCCAGCAGTTTAGTGGACGGCTACGAGCAGTACTTC.

J is TRBJ1-1 and V is TRBV13; D gene uncertain. The CDR3 totals 17 residues. Germline-derived CDR1 and CDR2 are PRHDT and FYEKMQ (reference sequence). With 4 bases removed from V and 1 base from J, the gap between germline ends came to 19 bases. CDR3 protein: CASSSPLPLTRNTEAFF. In DNA form, the CDR3 reads TGTGCCAGCAGCTCCCCATTACCTCTGACAAGGAACACTGAAGCTTTCTTT.

This chain links TRBV2 with TRBJ2-3; D is unresolved. The CDR3 totals 14 residues. The germline V and J ends were trimmed by 7 bases and 8 bases, with 19 bases remaining between them. CDR1 and CDR2 from the germline V gene are SNHLY and FYNNEI. The CDR3 loop is CASKSLFLLGTQYF. For the CDR3, the DNA is TGTGCCAGCAAGTCGTTGTTTTTATTGGGTACGCAGTATTTT.